This TCR beta chain derives from a study of CXCR3-negative and CXCR3-positive naive CD8 T cells. In the study overall: Overall TRB read output was some 140 million, and each library contained about 1.5 +/- 0.3 million reads.

As for this clonotype: Its antigen is not identified.

The authors made the TRB cDNA libraries by 5' RACE using UMI labels. TCRdb processed the 5' RACE reads again and assigns one entry to each CDR3 protein, with no DNA. The listing contains fewer than 60,000 distinct CDR3 sequences. The CDR3 spans 14 residues. Germline loops: CDR1 SGHVS, CDR2 FQNEAQ. General observations from the study: CXCR3 expression partially decreased after cryopreservation; most assays used fresh PBMCs. Similar levels of surface CD5 were seen between naive subsets; TCR strength was inferred from TRB CDR3 properties. Whereas memory cells differed, naive CXCR3-negative and CXCR3-positive cells shared similar TRBV-TRBJ usage.

The V call is TRBV7-8, the J call TRBJ2-4; with no DNA, the TCRdb D assignment of TRBD1 cannot be verified. This sequence was found in a human donor in good health. Some clones in this sample may be carry-over from other donors' samples. The sequenced material came from memory CD8+ T cells from blood. The CDR3 sequence: CASSLVETAGIQYF.